Each of the 30 T cell receptor beta chains below was sequenced from the same sample in a study of cytomegalovirus exposure and HLA in healthy donors. Primers included in the PCR were 60 Vbeta and 13 Jbeta primers. Produced via immunoSEQ multiplex PCR; TCRdb's table is partial and in-frame only. In all, the sample yields some 110,000 clones. The sequenced sample consisted of PBMCs. The receptors stem from a middle-aged man in good health and CMV-seropositive.

J is TRBJ2-6 and V is TRBV28; D is undetermined. CDR3 length: 13 residues. Deletions cut 6 bases from V and 0 bases from J, with 3 bases between. Looked up from germline, CDR1 is MDHEN and CDR2 is SYDVKM. The CDR3 loop reads CASSGSGANVLTF. For the CDR3, the DNA is TGTGCCAGCAGCGGCTCTGGGGCCAACGTCCTGACTTTC. The whole variable domain, remainder taken from reference TRBV28 and TRBJ2-6, is DVKVTQSSRYLVKRTGEKVFLECVQDMDHENMFWYRQDPGLGLRLIYFSYDVKMKEKGDIPEGYSVSREKKERFSLILESASTNQTSMYLCASSGSGANVLTFGAGSRLTVL.

The rearrangement links TRBV6-5 to TRBJ2-7; weak D call: TRBD2 (5 bases). V was trimmed by 10 bases and J by 4 bases, leaving 17 bases between them. CDR3 length equals 13 residues. Germline V CDR1 and CDR2: MNHEY, SVGAGI. The CDR3 nucleotides are TGTGCCACCAGCCGGACGGGAAATTACGAGCAGTACTTC. Translated: CATSRTGNYEQYF.

The chain joins TRBV6-5 to TRBJ2-7; D is perhaps TRBD1 (5 bases). This CDR3 has 16 amino acids. Trimming shortened V by 3 bases and J by 1 base, and 16 bases separated the two germline ends. Germline CDR1 is MNHEY and CDR2 is SVGAGI. The CDR3 loop is CASSYTGTPPSYEQYF. CDR3 DNA: TGTGCCAGCAGTTATACAGGCACACCTCCTTCCTACGAGCAGTACTTC.

V and J are TRBV9 and TRBJ2-5, with D maybe TRBD1 (5 bases). The CDR3 spans 14 residues. Trimming removed 0 bases at V and 4 bases at J, with 10 bases between. Germline V gives CDR1 SGDLS, CDR2 YYNGEE. CDR3 nucleotide sequence: TGTGCCAGCAGCGTAGATTCAGGGTCAGAGACCCAGTACTTC. Amino acids: CASSVDSGSETQYF.

The V gene is TRBV28, the J gene TRBJ2-7; TRBD2 aligns across 9 bases. This CDR3 contains 15 residues. Germline values: CDR1 MDHEN, CDR2 SYDVKM. Trimming cost V 3 bases and J 6 bases; bases outside gene matches: 9. The CDR3 loop reads CASSFMGLASSEQYF. The CDR3 DNA reads as TGTGCCAGCAGTTTCATGGGACTAGCTTCTTCCGAGCAGTACTTC. The whole variable domain, remainder taken from reference TRBV28 and TRBJ2-7, is DVKVTQSSRYLVKRTGEKVFLECVQDMDHENMFWYRQDPGLGLRLIYFSYDVKMKEKGDIPEGYSVSREKKERFSLILESASTNQTSMYLCASSFMGLASSEQYFGPGTRLTVT.

This chain links TRBV29-1 with TRBJ2-1; D perhaps matches TRBD2 (5 bases). Germline values: CDR1 SQVTM, CDR2 ANQGSEA. V lost 3 bases, J lost 8 bases, and 11 bases lay in between. The CDR3 sequence is 12 residues long. CDR3 DNA: TGCAGCGTTGAGCTAGCAAGGGATGAGCAGTTCTTC. Translated: CSVELARDEQFF.

The rearrangement links TRBV27 to TRBJ2-1; 8 nucleotides agree with TRBD2. Germline loops: CDR1 MNHEY, CDR2 SMNVEV (reference sequence). The ends lost 3 bases at V and 7 bases at J; junction bases unmatched: 5. The CDR3 contains 14 residues. The CDR3 region has the DNA TGTGCCAGCAGTTTTCTAGCGGGTCAAAATGAGCAGTTCTTC. It is translated as CASSFLAGQNEQFF.

The J gene is TRBJ2-7, the V gene TRBV5-6; the D is unclear. The CDR3 totals 14 residues. Germline V gene sequence: CDR1 SGHDT, CDR2 YYEEEE. The germline V and J ends were trimmed by 0 bases and 6 bases, with 13 bases remaining between them. The CDR3 region is CASSLGGTLVEQYF. DNA for the CDR3: TGTGCCAGCAGCTTGGGAGGAACCTTGGTCGAGCAGTACTTC. Full variable domain (missing parts from reference TRBV5-6 and TRBJ2-7): DAGVTQSPTHLIKTRGQQVTLRCSPKSGHDTVSWYQQALGQGPQFIFQYYEEEERQRGNFPDRFSGHQFPNYSSELNVNALLLGDSALYLCASSLGGTLVEQYFGPGTRLTVT.

The DNA of the CDR3 is TGTGCCAGCAGCGTAGGATTTGGGACACAATTTTACGAGCAGTACTTC. It is translated as CASSVGFGTQFYEQYF. This chain joins TRBV9 and TRBJ2-7; D possibly corresponds to TRBD1 (6 bases). Germline V gives CDR1 SGDLS, CDR2 YYNGEE. This CDR3 contains 16 residues. Trimming pared 0 bases from V and 4 bases from J, leaving 17 bases between.

The J gene is TRBJ2-1, the V gene TRBV11-2; a possible D gene is TRBD1 (6 bases). Germline CDR1 and CDR2: SGHAT and FQNNGV. CDR3 size: 17 residues. V was cut by 0 bases and J by 2 bases, with 14 bases left in between. CDR3 sequence reads: CASSLDSGARAYNEQFF. CDR3 DNA: TGTGCCAGCAGCTTAGATTCAGGGGCGCGCGCCTACAATGAGCAGTTCTTC.

J is TRBJ2-1 and V is TRBV27, with 9 bases lining up with TRBD1. The V gene's germline CDR1 is MNHEY and CDR2 SMNVEV (reference sequence). The CDR3 is 17 residues long. V gave up 6 bases and J gave up 0 bases; unmatched junction bases: 9. CDR3 residues: CASRDTGGGPSYNEQFF. CDR3 in DNA: TGTGCCAGCAGAGATACAGGGGGCGGGCCCTCCTACAATGAGCAGTTCTTC.

This chain links TRBV9 with TRBJ1-1; the match to TRBD1 covers 10 bases. The V gene end was trimmed by 0 bases and the J gene end by 5 bases; junction bases not matched to a gene: 4. The CDR3 is 15 amino acids. The V gene's germline CDR1 is SGDLS and CDR2 YYNGEE. CDR3 in DNA: TGTGCCAGCAGCGTAGAGGGACAGGGGAGGACTGAAGCTTTCTTT. Amino acid sequence: CASSVEGQGRTEAFF. Looking up the rest from reference TRBV9 and TRBJ1-1 gives the full variable domain: DSGVTQTPKHLITATGQRVTLRCSPRSGDLSVYWYQQSLDQGLQFLIQYYNGEERAKGNILERFSAQQFPDLHSELNLSSLELGDSALYFCASSVEGQGRTEAFFGQGTRLTVV.

The V gene is TRBV27, the J gene TRBJ2-5, with a possible D match to TRBD1 (5 bases). Deletions cut 6 bases from V and 1 base from J, with 9 bases between. This CDR3 contains 13 residues. Germline V gene data show CDR1 as MNHEY and CDR2 as SMNVEV (reference sequence). CDR3 in amino acids: CASRGRIQETQYF. The CDR3 DNA sequence: TGTGCCAGCAGGGGGCGTATCCAAGAGACCCAGTACTTC.

The J gene is TRBJ2-7, the V gene TRBV7-3; D is perhaps TRBD2 (7 bases). This CDR3 is 14 amino acids long. V was cut by 1 base and J by 9 bases, with 16 bases left in between. Germline values: CDR1 SGHTA, CDR2 FQGTGA. For the CDR3, the DNA is TGTGCCAGCAGCTTAAGGGGGGGCGGGGATGTGCAGTACTTC. Translating it yields CASSLRGGGDVQYF.

The chain uses TRBV30 and TRBJ2-5; D perhaps matches TRBD2 (6 bases). Germline CDR1 GTSNPN, CDR2 SVGIG (reference sequence). Between the trimmed V and J ends, which lost 3 bases and 11 bases, there was a span of 25 bases. The CDR3 has 15 amino acids. CDR3 sequence: CAWSLGDPLSGEQYF. Here the CDR3 DNA reads TGTGCCTGGAGCCTCGGGGACCCCCTTTCGGGGGAGCAGTACTTC.

The chain uses TRBV10-3 and TRBJ2-7; 9 nucleotides match TRBD1. The germline V gene has CDR1 ENHRY and CDR2 SYGVKD. V shed 4 bases and J 5 bases; nucleotides not matched to a gene: 3. The CDR3 has 13 residues. The CDR3 DNA reads TGTGCCATCAGTGGACAGGGGGTAAACGAGCAGTACTTC. It codes for CAISGQGVNEQYF.

The gene calls are TRBV20-1 and TRBJ2-1; D remains ambiguous. Germline V gene lookup returns CDR1 DFQATT and CDR2 SNEGSKA (reference sequence). CDR3 length equals 11 residues. V gave up 6 bases and J gave up 5 bases, with 8 bases separating them. The CDR3 DNA is TGCAGTGCCGAAACTAACAATGAGCAGTTCTTC. Its protein is CSAETNNEQFF.

J is TRBJ2-5 and V is TRBV6-6; D might be TRBD2 (6 bases). TRBJ2-7 matches the DNA end more closely, so the J call is doubtful. This CDR3 has 16 residues. Germline CDR1 reads MNHNY; CDR2 reads SVGAGI (reference sequence). The CDR3 sequence is CASSYSIRDFSGEQYF. The CDR3 coding sequence is TGTGCCAGCAGTTACTCAATCCGGGACTTTTCCGGCGAGCAGTACTTC.

Written as DNA, the CDR3 is TGTGCCAGCAGCTTAGTCCAGGGGGCACGTCAGCCCCAGCATTTT. The encoded protein is CASSLVQGARQPQHF. The rearrangement uses TRBV7-8 and TRBJ1-5, with 8 bases that match TRBD1. This CDR3 is 15 amino acids long. CDR1 is SGHVS, CDR2 FQNEAQ, per germline. Trimming at V came to 1 base and at J to 6 bases, leaving 5 bases not matched to a gene.

The rearrangement joins TRBV2 to TRBJ1-4, with D possibly matching TRBD1 (5 bases). The CDR3 is made up of 15 amino acids. V was shortened by 10 bases and J by 5 bases, with 20 bases between the two germline ends. The germline V gene has CDR1 SNHLY and CDR2 FYNNEI. CDR3 protein: CAIREAQGLNEKLFF. The CDR3 DNA reads TGTGCCATCCGGGAGGCTCAGGGTTTGAATGAAAAACTGTTTTTT.

The chain links TRBV21-1 to TRBJ2-5; the table gives TRBD2 as D, unverified against the DNA. TRBV21-1 is termed a pseudogene. CDR3 length: 17 residues. The CDR3 bases are TGTGCCAGCAGCAAGAGGAAGCGGGAAAATTTTGGAGAGACCCAGTACTTC. Amino acids: CASSKRKRENFGETQYF.

A note on this clone: The junction departs from germline at one end; a sequencing error may be responsible. The chain combines TRBV7-9 with TRBJ2-7, with D perhaps matching TRBD1 or TRBD2 (5 bases each). From germline, CDR1 is SEHNR and CDR2 FQNEAQ (reference sequence). This CDR3 spans 14 amino acids. DNA for the CDR3: TGTGCCAGCAGCATAGCGATCCAGGGCTACGAGCAGTACTTC. This encodes CASSIAIQGYEQYF. Filled out from reference TRBV7-9 and TRBJ2-7, the complete variable domain reads DTGVSQNPRHKITKRGQNVTFRCDPISEHNRLYWYRQTLGQGPEFLTYFQNEAQLEKSRLLSDRFSAERPKGSFSTLEIQRTEQGDSAMYLCASSIAIQGYEQYFGPGTRLTVT.

The chain couples TRBV9 to TRBJ2-1; D might be TRBD1 (5 bases). This CDR3 comprises 15 residues. The V gene lost 3 bases and the J gene lost 3 bases, with 13 bases spanning the gap. CDR1 and CDR2 (germline): SGDLS, YYNGEE. CDR3 sequence (DNA): TGTGCCAGCAGCGCAGGGATAGCTGACTACAATGAGCAGTTCTTC. It translates to CASSAGIADYNEQFF.

The chain is built from TRBV4-1 and TRBJ1-2; a possible D gene is TRBD1 (6 bases). CDR1 is MGHRA, CDR2 YSYEKL, per germline. Trimming pared 1 base from V and 0 bases from J, leaving 15 bases between. The CDR3 extends over 17 amino acids. The chain's CDR3 is CASSQAAGDPTNYGYTF. The CDR3 DNA is TGCGCCAGCAGCCAAGCTGCAGGGGACCCTACTAACTATGGCTACACCTTC.

This rearrangement joins TRBV11-1 to TRBJ2-1, with D possibly matching TRBD2 (6 bases). The CDR3 runs to 15 residues. CDR1 and CDR2 from the germline V gene are SGHAT and FQDESV (reference sequence). Trimming took 2 bases from V and 5 from J, leaving 13 bases between them. CDR3 residues: CASSLNSGPNNEQFF. CDR3 sequence (DNA): TGTGCCAGCAGCTTAAATAGCGGTCCGAACAATGAGCAGTTCTTC.

This chain uses TRBV28 with TRBJ1-3; weak D call: TRBD1 (6 bases). V lost 3 bases, J lost 4 bases, and 19 bases lay in between. The V gene's germline CDR1 is MDHEN and CDR2 SYDVKM. There are 17 residues in the CDR3. The CDR3 reads CASSFLRQDRFGNTIYF. The CDR3 DNA sequence: TGTGCCAGCAGTTTCTTGAGACAGGATCGATTCGGAAACACCATATATTTT.

This chain links TRBV11-2 with TRBJ2-7, with a tentative D call TRBD2 (6 bases). Trimming cost V 4 bases and J 3 bases, with 25 bases left between them. The germline V gene has CDR1 SGHAT and CDR2 FQNNGV. The CDR3 extends over 18 amino acids. CDR3 sequence: CASSSPGGLAPPGYEQYF. The DNA of the CDR3 is TGTGCCAGCAGCTCACCCGGAGGGTTAGCTCCACCCGGCTACGAGCAGTACTTC. Together with reference TRBV11-2 and TRBJ2-7, the CDR3 gives the full variable domain: EAGVAQSPRYKIIEKRQSVAFWCNPISGHATLYWYQQILGQGPKLLIQFQNNGVVDDSQLPKDRFSAERLKGVDSTLKIQPAKLEDSAVYLCASSSPGGLAPPGYEQYFGPGTRLTVT.

This chain uses TRBV25-1 with TRBJ1-2; D gene unclear. The CDR3 consists of 14 residues. CDR1 and CDR2 (germline): MGHDK, SYGVNS. The V gene lost 4 bases and the J gene lost 4 bases, with 13 bases spanning the gap. As DNA, the CDR3 is TGTGCCAGCAGTGCCCGGGGTGGGTCCTATGGCTACACCTTC. This translates into CASSARGGSYGYTF.

This chain joins TRBV5-1 and TRBJ2-7, with D unclear. Trimming shortened V by 0 bases and J by 2 bases, and 6 bases separated the two germline ends. The CDR3 is 13 residues long. CDR1 and CDR2 (germline): SGHRS, YFSETQ. CDR3 nucleotide sequence: TGCGCCAGCAGCTTGGGCAGGCCCTACGAGCAGTACTTC. This codes for CASSLGRPYEQYF.

The J gene is TRBJ2-3, the V gene TRBV4-3, with TRBD1 as a possible D gene (5 bases). The CDR3 totals 15 residues. Trimming stripped 0 bases from V and 5 bases from J, with 12 bases between. The germline gives CDR1 LGHNA, CDR2 YSLEER. The CDR3 DNA is TGCGCCAGCAGCCAAGAGTCAGGGTGGGAAGATACGCAGTATTTT. This encodes CASSQESGWEDTQYF.